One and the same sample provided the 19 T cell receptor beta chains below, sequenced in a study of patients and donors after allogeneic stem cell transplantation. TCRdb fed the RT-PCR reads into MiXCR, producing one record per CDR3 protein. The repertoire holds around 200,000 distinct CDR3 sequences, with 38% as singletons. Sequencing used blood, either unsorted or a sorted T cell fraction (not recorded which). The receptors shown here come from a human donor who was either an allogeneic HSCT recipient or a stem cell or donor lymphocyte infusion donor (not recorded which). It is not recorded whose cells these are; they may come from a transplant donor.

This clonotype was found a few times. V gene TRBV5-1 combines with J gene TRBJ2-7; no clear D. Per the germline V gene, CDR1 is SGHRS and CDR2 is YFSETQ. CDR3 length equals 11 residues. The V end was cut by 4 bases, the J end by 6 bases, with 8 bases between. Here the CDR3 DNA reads TGCGCCAGCAGCGACGTAGGCGAGCAGTACTTC. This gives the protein CASSDVGEQYF.

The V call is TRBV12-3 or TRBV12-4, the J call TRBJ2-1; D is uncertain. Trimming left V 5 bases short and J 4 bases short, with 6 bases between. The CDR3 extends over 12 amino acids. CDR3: CASSPVYNEQFF. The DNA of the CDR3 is TGTGCCAGCAGTCCCGTGTACAATGAGCAGTTCTTC.

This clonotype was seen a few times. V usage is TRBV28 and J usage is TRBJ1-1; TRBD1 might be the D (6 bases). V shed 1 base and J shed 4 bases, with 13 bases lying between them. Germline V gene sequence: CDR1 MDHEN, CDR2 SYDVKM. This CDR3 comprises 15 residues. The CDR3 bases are TGTGCCAGCAGTTTATCTGGGAGGGGGGGCACTGAAGCTTTCTTT. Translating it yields CASSLSGRGGTEAFF. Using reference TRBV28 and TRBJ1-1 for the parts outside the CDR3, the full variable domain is DVKVTQSSRYLVKRTGEKVFLECVQDMDHENMFWYRQDPGLGLRLIYFSYDVKMKEKGDIPEGYSVSREKKERFSLILESASTNQTSMYLCASSLSGRGGTEAFFGQGTRLTVV.

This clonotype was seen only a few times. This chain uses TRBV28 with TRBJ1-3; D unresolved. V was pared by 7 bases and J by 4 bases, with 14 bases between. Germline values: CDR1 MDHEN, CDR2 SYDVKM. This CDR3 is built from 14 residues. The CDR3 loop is CASIPEEAGNTIYF. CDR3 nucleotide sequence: TGTGCCAGCATCCCGGAGGAGGCGGGAAACACCATATATTTT.

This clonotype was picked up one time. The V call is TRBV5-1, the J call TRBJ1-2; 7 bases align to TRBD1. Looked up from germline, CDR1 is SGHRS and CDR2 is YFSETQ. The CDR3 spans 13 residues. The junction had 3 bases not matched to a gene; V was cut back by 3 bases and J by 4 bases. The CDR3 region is CASSSGDSYGYTF. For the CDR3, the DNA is TGCGCCAGCAGCTCGGGGGACAGCTATGGCTACACCTTC.

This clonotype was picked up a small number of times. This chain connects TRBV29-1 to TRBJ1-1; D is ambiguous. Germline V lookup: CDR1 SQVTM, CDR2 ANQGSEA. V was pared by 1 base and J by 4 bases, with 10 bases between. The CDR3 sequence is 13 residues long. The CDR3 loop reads CSVEGLGPTEAFF. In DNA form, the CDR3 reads TGCAGCGTTGAAGGGTTAGGACCCACTGAAGCTTTCTTT.

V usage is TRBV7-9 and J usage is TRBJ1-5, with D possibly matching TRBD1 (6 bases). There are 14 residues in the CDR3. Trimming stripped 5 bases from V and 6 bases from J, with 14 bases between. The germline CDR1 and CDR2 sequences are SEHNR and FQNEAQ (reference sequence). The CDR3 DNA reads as TGTGCCAGCAGCCCCGGGGGGGCGCCTCAGCCCCAGCATTTT. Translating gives CASSPGGAPQPQHF.

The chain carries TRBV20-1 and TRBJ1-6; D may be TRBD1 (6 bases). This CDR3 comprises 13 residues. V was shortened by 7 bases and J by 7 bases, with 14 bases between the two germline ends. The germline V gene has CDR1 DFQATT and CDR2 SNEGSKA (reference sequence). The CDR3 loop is CSVVGAANSPLHF. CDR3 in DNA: TGCAGTGTCGTGGGGGCAGCAAATTCACCCCTCCACTTT.

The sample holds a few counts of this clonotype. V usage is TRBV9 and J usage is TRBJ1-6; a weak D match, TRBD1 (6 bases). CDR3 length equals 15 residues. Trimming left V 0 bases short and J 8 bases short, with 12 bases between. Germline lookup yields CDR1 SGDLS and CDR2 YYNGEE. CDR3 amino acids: CASSVEQGFYSPLHF. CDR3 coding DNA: TGTGCCAGCAGCGTAGAACAGGGCTTCTATTCACCCCTCCACTTT.

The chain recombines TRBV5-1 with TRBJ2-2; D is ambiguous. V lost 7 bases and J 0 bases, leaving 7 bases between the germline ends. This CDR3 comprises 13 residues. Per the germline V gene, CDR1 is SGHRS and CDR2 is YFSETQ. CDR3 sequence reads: CASRRANTGELFF. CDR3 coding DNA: TGCGCCAGCCGACGGGCGAACACCGGGGAGCTGTTTTTT.

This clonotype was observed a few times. The CDR3, as DNA: TGTGCCAGCAGCAAAGATGGGACAGGGGGATCCACTGAAGCTTTCTTT. This codes for CASSKDGTGGSTEAFF. The chain combines TRBV21-1 with TRBJ1-1; the table names TRBD1, a call not compared with the DNA. TRBV21-1 is tagged as a pseudogene. The CDR3 totals 16 residues.

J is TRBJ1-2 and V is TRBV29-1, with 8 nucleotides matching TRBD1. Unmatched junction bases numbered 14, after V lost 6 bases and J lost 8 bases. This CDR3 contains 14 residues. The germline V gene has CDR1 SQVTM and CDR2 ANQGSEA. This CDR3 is CSVTRTGLAMGYTF. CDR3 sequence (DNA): TGCAGCGTCACCCGGACAGGGCTGGCTATGGGCTACACCTTC.

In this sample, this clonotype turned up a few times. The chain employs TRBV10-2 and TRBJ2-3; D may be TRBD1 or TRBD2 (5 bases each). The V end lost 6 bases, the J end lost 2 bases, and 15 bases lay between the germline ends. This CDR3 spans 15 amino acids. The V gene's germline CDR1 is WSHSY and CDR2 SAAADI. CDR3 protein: CASRSAGRITDTQYF. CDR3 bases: TGCGCCAGCAGATCCGCAGGGAGAATCACAGATACGCAGTATTTT.

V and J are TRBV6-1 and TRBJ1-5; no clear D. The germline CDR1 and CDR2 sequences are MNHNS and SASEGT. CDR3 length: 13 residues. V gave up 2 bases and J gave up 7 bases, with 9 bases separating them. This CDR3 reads CASSEREYQPQHF. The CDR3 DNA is TGTGCCAGCAGTGAACGGGAGTACCAGCCCCAGCATTTT.

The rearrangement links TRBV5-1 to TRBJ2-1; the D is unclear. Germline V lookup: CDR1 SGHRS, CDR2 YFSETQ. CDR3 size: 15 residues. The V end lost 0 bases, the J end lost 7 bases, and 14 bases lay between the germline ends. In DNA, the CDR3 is TGCGCCAGCAGCTTGGAGTCAATCGGCAGGAATGAGCAGTTCTTC. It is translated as CASSLESIGRNEQFF.

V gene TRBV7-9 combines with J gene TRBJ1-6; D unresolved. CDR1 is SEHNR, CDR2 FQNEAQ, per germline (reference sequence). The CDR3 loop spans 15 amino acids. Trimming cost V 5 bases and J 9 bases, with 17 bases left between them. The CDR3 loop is CASSPRWTGSSPLHF. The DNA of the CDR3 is TGTGCCAGCAGCCCCCGATGGACCGGCAGTTCACCCCTCCACTTT.

CDR3 region: CASSPGKGESQPQHF. The DNA for the CDR3 is TGTGCCAGCAGCCCCGGGAAGGGGGAAAGTCAGCCCCAGCATTTT. The chain joins TRBV6-6 to TRBJ1-5; perhaps TRBD1 as D (6 bases). V was shortened by 6 bases and J by 6 bases, with 18 bases between the two germline ends. This CDR3 is 15 amino acids long. CDR1 is MNHNY, CDR2 SVGAGI, per germline (reference sequence).

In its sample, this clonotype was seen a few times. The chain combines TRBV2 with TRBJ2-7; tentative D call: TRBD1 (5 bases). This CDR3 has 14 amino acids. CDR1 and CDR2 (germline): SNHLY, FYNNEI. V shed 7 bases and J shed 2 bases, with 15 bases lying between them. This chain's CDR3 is CASIMETETYEQYF. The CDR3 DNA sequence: TGTGCCAGCATCATGGAGACAGAAACCTACGAGCAGTACTTC.

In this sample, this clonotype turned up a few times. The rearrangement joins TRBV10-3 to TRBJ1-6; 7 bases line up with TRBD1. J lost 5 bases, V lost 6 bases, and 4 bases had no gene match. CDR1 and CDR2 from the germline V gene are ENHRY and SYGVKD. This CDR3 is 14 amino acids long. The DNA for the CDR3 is TGTGCCATCAGAGGGGGCGCGGATAATTCACCCCTCCACTTT. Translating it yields CAIRGGADNSPLHF.